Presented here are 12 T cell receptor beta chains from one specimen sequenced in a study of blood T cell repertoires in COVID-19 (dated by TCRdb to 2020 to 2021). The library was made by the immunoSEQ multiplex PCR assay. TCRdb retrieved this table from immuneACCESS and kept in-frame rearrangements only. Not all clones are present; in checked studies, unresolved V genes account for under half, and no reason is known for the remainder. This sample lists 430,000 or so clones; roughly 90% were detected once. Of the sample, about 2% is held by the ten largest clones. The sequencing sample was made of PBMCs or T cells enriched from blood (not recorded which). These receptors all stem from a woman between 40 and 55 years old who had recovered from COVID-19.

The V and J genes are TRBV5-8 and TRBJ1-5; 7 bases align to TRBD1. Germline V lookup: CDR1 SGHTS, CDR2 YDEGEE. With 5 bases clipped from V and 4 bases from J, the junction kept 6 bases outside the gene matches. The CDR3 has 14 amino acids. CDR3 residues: CASSPGQSNQPQHF. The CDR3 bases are TGTGCCAGCAGTCCGGGACAGTCGAATCAGCCCCAGCATTTT.

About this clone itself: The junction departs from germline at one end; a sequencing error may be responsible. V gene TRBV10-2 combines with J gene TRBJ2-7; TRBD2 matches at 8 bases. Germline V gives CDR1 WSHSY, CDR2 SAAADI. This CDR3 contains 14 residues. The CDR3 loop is CASSAGLVSFEQYF. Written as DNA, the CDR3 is TGCGCCAGCAGTGCGGGACTAGTTTCCTTCGAGCAGTACTTC.

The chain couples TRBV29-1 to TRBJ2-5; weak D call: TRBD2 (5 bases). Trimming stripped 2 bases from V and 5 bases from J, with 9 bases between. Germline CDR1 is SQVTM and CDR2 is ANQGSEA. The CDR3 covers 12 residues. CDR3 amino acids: CSVEPGEETQYF. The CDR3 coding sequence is TGCAGCGTTGAACCCGGGGAGGAGACCCAGTACTTC. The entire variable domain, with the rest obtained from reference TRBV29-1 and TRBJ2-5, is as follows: SAVISQKPSRDICQRGTSLTIQCQVDSQVTMMFWYRQQPGQSLTLIATANQGSEATYESGFVIDKFPISRPNLTFSTLTVSNMSPEDSSIYLCSVEPGEETQYFGPGTRLLVL.

CDR3 in DNA: TGCGCCAGCAGCTGGAGGGCCAGTAGTGGCACAGATACGCAGTATTTT. Protein sequence: CASSWRASSGTDTQYF. The chain combines TRBV5-1 with TRBJ2-3; a weak D match, TRBD2 (6 bases). The germline V gene has CDR1 SGHRS and CDR2 YFSETQ. The CDR3 runs 16 residues. Trimming took 3 bases from V and 1 from J, leaving 15 bases between them.

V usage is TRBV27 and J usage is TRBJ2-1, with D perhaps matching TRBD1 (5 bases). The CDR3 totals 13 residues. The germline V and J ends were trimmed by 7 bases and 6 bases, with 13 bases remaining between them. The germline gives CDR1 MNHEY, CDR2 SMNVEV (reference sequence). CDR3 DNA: TGTGCCAGCACCTTGGTTAGGGGCAATGAGCAGTTCTTC. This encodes CASTLVRGNEQFF.

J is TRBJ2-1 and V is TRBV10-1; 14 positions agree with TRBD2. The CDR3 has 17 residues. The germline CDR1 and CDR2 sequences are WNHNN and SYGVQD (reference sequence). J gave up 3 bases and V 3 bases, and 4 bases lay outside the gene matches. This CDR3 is CASSEGLAGGVYNEQFF. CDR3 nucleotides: TGCGCCAGCAGTGAAGGACTAGCGGGAGGAGTCTACAATGAGCAGTTCTTC.

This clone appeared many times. CDR3 loop: CASSRGAGDNEQFF. CDR3 in DNA: TGTGCCAGCTCACGAGGGGCAGGGGACAATGAGCAGTTCTTC. The chain employs TRBV18 and TRBJ2-1; D may be TRBD1 (6 bases). Trimming stripped 4 bases from V and 5 bases from J, with 12 bases between. The CDR3 is 14 residues long. Germline V gives CDR1 KGHSH, CDR2 LQKENI.

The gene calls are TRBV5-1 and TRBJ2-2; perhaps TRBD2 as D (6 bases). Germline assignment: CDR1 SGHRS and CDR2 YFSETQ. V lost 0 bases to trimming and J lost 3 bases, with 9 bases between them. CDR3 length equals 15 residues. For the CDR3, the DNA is TGCGCCAGCAGCTTGGGCGGGACTTACACCGGGGAGCTGTTTTTT. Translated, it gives CASSLGGTYTGELFF. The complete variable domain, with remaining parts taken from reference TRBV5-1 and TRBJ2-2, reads KAGVTQTPRYLIKTRGQQVTLSCSPISGHRSVSWYQQTPGQGLQFLFEYFSETQRNKGNFPGRFSGRQFSNSRSEMNVSTLELGDSALYLCASSLGGTYTGELFFGEGSRLTVL.

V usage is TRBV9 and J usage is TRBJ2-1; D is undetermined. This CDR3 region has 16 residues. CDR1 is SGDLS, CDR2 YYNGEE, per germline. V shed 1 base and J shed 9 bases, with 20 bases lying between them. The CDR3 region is CASSVSAEPKGFEQFF. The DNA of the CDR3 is TGTGCCAGCAGCGTATCCGCGGAACCCAAAGGATTTGAGCAGTTCTTC. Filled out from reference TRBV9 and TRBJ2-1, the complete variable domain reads DSGVTQTPKHLITATGQRVTLRCSPRSGDLSVYWYQQSLDQGLQFLIQYYNGEERAKGNILERFSAQQFPDLHSELNLSSLELGDSALYFCASSVSAEPKGFEQFFGPGTRLTVL.

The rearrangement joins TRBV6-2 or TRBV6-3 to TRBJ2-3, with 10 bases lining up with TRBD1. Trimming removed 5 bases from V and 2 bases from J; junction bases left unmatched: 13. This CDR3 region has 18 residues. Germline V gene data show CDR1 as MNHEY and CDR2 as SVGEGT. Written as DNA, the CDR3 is TGTGCCAGCAGTGACCGGGACAGGGGAGGAGGGCACACAGATACGCAGTATTTT. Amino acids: CASSDRDRGGGHTDTQYF.

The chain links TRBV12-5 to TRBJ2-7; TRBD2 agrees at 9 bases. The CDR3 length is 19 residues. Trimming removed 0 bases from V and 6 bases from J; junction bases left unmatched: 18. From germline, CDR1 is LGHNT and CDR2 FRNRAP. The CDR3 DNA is TGTGCTAGTGGTTTGGTATTCGGCAGGGAGGCGGGAGGGACAAGCGAGCAGTACTTC. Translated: CASGLVFGREAGGTSEQYF.

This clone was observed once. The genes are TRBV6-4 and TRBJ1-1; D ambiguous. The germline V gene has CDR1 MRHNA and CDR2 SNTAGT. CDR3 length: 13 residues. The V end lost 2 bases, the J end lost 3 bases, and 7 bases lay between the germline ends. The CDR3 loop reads CASSDTIYTEAFF. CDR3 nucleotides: TGTGCCAGCAGTGACACTATTTACACTGAAGCTTTCTTT.